The 9 T cell receptor beta chains in this list originate from one sample, sequenced in a study of T cells in Graves' hyperthyroidism and ophthalmopathy. There were TCR beta CDR3 regions amplified from RNA transcripts. TCR CDR3 regions were first amplified by RT-PCR with HTBI primers. MiXCR, applied by TCRdb to the multiplex PCR reads, yields one record per CDR3 protein. This table has 550,000 to 800,000 distinct CDR3 sequences, approximately 15% appearing once. Material for sequencing was blood. The source is a man aged 45 to 65 with Graves' hyperthyroidism.

The gene calls are TRBV2 and TRBJ1-2; D is uncertain. Trimming shortened V by 3 bases and J by 7 bases, and 12 bases separated the two germline ends. Germline V lookup: CDR1 SNHLY, CDR2 FYNNEI. The CDR3 consists of 13 residues. The CDR3 reads CASSEEARVGYTF. The CDR3 nucleotides read TGTGCCAGCAGTGAGGAGGCTAGGGTTGGCTACACCTTC.

This clonotype was seen repeatedly, ten times or more. The chain has TRBV19 and TRBJ1-2, with a tentative D call TRBD1 (6 bases). Trimming removed 5 bases from V and 6 bases from J, with 13 bases in between. The CDR3 is made up of 13 amino acids. Germline CDR1 reads LNHDA; CDR2 reads SQIVND (reference sequence). CDR3: CASSLTGWDGYTF. The CDR3 bases are TGTGCCAGTAGTTTGACAGGTTGGGATGGCTACACCTTC.

This clonotype has ten or more counts. The chain employs TRBV28 and TRBJ2-1; 14 nucleotides match TRBD2. CDR1 is MDHEN, CDR2 SYDVKM, per germline. With V trimmed by 5 bases and J by 5 bases, 8 bases remained unmatched. The CDR3 is 17 amino acids. The CDR3 region has the DNA TGTGCCAGCAGTGAGAGGGAGGGACTAGCGGGGGACAATGAGCAGTTCTTC. Amino acid sequence: CASSEREGLAGDNEQFF.

Written as DNA, the CDR3 is TGCGCCAGCAGCGGCACTAGCGGGAGTGCTTTCGAGCAGTACTTC. Protein: CASSGTSGSAFEQYF. The V gene is TRBV5-1, the J gene TRBJ2-7, with 11 positions matching TRBD2. This CDR3 is built from 15 residues. Per germline, CDR1 SGHRS and CDR2 YFSETQ. J lost 6 bases, V lost 4 bases, and 9 bases had no gene match.

This clonotype has a count of ten or more. The chain uses TRBV2 and TRBJ1-1, with D perhaps matching TRBD1 (5 bases). The CDR3 has 14 residues. Germline V gene sequence: CDR1 SNHLY, CDR2 FYNNEI. V was trimmed by 8 bases and J by 4 bases, leaving 17 bases between them. CDR3 loop: CASRRDRGSTEAFF. The CDR3, as DNA: TGTGCCAGCCGCCGTGATAGGGGAAGCACTGAAGCTTTCTTT.

The table lists this clonotype with many counts. This chain uses TRBV30 with TRBJ2-4, with D hard to call. In germline, CDR1 is GTSNPN, CDR2 SVGIG (reference sequence). The length of the CDR3 is 13 residues. V was clipped by 0 bases and J by 1 base, with 4 bases between them. CDR3 DNA: TGTGCCTGGAGTGTCGTGGCCAAAAACATTCAGTACTTC. This codes for CAWSVVAKNIQYF.

This clonotype was counted once. The CDR3 DNA follows: TGTGCCAGCAGCCAGGACACCAATGAGCAGTTCTTC. It yields the protein CASSQDTNEQFF. The gene calls are TRBV7-3 and TRBJ2-1, with a tentative D call TRBD1 (5 bases). Germline V lookup: CDR1 SGHTA, CDR2 FQGTGA. The ends were cut back, 5 bases at V and 6 bases at J, with 8 bases in the middle. This CDR3 spans 12 amino acids.

Here the CDR3 reads CSARVGAGVDSDQETQYF. Written as DNA, the CDR3 is TGCAGTGCTAGAGTCGGAGCGGGAGTTGATTCAGATCAAGAGACCCAGTACTTC. The chain recombines TRBV20-1 with TRBJ2-5; 8 bases map to TRBD2. Per germline, CDR1 DFQATT and CDR2 SNEGSKA (reference sequence). CDR3 length equals 18 residues. With 1 base clipped from V and 2 bases from J, the junction kept 15 bases outside the gene matches.

The rearrangement joins TRBV18 to TRBJ1-4; possibly TRBD1 for D (5 bases). The CDR3 runs 17 residues. Between the trimmed V and J ends, which lost 6 bases and 3 bases, there was a span of 20 bases. CDR1 KGHSH and CDR2 LQKENI come from the germline V gene. As DNA, the CDR3 is TGTGCCAGCTCTCGCGGGACCCAAGGAGGTGCTAATGAAAAACTGTTTTTT. Translated: CASSRGTQGGANEKLFF.